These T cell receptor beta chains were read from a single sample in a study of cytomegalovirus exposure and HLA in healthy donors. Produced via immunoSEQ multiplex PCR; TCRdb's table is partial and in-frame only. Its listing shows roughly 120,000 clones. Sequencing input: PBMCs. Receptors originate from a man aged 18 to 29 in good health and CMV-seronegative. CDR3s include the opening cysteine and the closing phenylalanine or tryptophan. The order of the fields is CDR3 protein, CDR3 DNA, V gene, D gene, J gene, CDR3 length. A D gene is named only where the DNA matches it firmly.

CASNRGAGTEAFF,TGTGCCAGCAACCGGGGGGCGGGGACTGAAGCTTTCTTT,TRBV9,.,TRBJ1-1,13
CASSLGDRGYEQYF,TGTGCCAGCAGCTTAGGGGACAGAGGATACGAGCAGTACTTC,TRBV7-8,TRBD1,TRBJ2-7,14
CASGAIGRNEKLFF,TGTGCCAGCGGGGCAATCGGGCGTAATGAAAAACTGTTTTTT,TRBV2,.,TRBJ1-4,14
CASSTGQQPNYGYTF,TGTGCCAGCAGCACGGGACAGCAGCCTAACTATGGCTACACCTTC,TRBV5-4,TRBD1,TRBJ1-2,15
CASSLAVGNEQYF,TGTGCCAGCAGCTTGGCCGTCGGTAACGAGCAGTACTTC,TRBV5-4,.,TRBJ2-7,13
CASRPTSGGPTDTQYF,TGTGCCAGCAGGCCAACCAGCGGGGGACCCACAGATACGCAGTATTTT,TRBV4-2,TRBD2,TRBJ2-3,16
CASSPSRDRWAYF,TGTGCCAGCAGTCCGAGTCGAGACAGGTGGGCGTACTTC,TRBV27,.,TRBJ2-7,13
CASSLARTSGVFTDTQYF,TGTGCCAGCAGCTTAGCCCGGACTAGCGGGGTATTCACAGATACGCAGTATTTT,TRBV7-9,TRBD2,TRBJ2-3,18
CASSSTGSYEQYF,TGTGCCAGTAGTTCGACAGGGTCCTACGAGCAGTACTTC,TRBV19,TRBD1,TRBJ2-7,13
CASDPGQGAFNTGELFF,TGCGCCAGTGATCCGGGACAGGGGGCTTTTAACACCGGGGAGCTGTTTTTT,TRBV5-1,TRBD1,TRBJ2-2,17
CASSWTSGDNEQFF,TGTGCCAGCAGTTGGACTAGCGGGGACAATGAGCAGTTCTTC,TRBV2,TRBD2,TRBJ2-1,14
CSAGTTGEQFF,TGCAGTGCTGGGACTACTGGGGAGCAGTTCTTC,TRBV20-1,TRBD2,TRBJ2-1,11
CASSPGRGGKETQYF,TGTGCCAGCAGCCCTGGGAGGGGGGGAAAAGAGACCCAGTACTTC,TRBV7-2,.,TRBJ2-5,15
CASSALSGAPYEQYF,TGTGCCAGCAGCGCCCTTAGCGGGGCCCCCTACGAGCAGTACTTC,TRBV9,TRBD2,TRBJ2-7,15
CASSRRQGVGEQYF,TGTGCCAGCAGCAGACGACAGGGGGTGGGCGAGCAGTACTTC,TRBV13,TRBD1,TRBJ2-7,14
CASSPLDTGRNTEAFF,TGTGCCAGCTCACCGCTGGATACAGGGCGGAACACTGAAGCTTTCTTT,TRBV18,.,TRBJ1-1,16
CASSLGTSGRYEQYF,TGTGCCAGCAGCTTGGGGACTAGCGGGAGATACGAGCAGTACTTC,TRBV7-8,TRBD2,TRBJ2-7,15
CATRTGGNTIYF,TGTGCCACCCGGACAGGGGGAAACACCATATATTTT,TRBV19,TRBD1,TRBJ1-3,12
CASSWGHNTEAFF,TGTGCCAGCAGCTGGGGGCATAACACTGAAGCTTTCTTT,TRBV5-6,.,TRBJ1-1,13
CATTSGSYEQYF,TGCGCCACGACTAGCGGGAGCTACGAGCAGTACTTC,TRBV10-2,TRBD2,TRBJ2-7,12
CASSAFLVTGELFF,TGTGCCAGCTCCGCTTTCCTAGTAACCGGGGAGCTGTTTTTT,TRBV28,.,TRBJ2-2,14
CASSQPTGTYGYTF,TGCGCCAGCAGCCAACCGACAGGAACCTATGGCTACACCTTC,TRBV4-1,.,TRBJ1-2,14
CASSLGGGTSGTDTQYF,TGTGCCAGCAGCTTAGGAGGGGGGACTAGCGGCACAGATACGCAGTATTTT,TRBV7-9,TRBD2,TRBJ2-3,17
CASSFQSGMNTEAFF,TGTGCCAGCAGCTTTCAGTCAGGGATGAACACTGAAGCTTTCTTT,TRBV5-4,.,TRBJ1-1,15
CASSLVPSDWSTDTQYF,TGTGCCAGCAGCTTGGTTCCCTCCGACTGGAGCACAGATACGCAGTATTTT,TRBV5-6,.,TRBJ2-3,17
CATVRDPGQLGEKLFF,TGTGCCACCGTCAGGGATCCAGGACAGCTGGGTGAAAAACTGTTTTTT,TRBV15,.,TRBJ1-4,16
CASSFKGDTNTEAFF,TGTGCCAGCAGCTTTAAAGGGGATACGAACACTGAAGCTTTCTTT,TRBV9,.,TRBJ1-1,15
CASSDSENSNTEAFF,TGTGCCAGCAGTGATAGTGAGAACTCGAACACTGAAGCTTTCTTT,TRBV2,.,TRBJ1-1,15
CASSPGQGAGTGELFF,TGCGCCAGCAGCCCTGGACAGGGGGCTGGTACCGGGGAGCTGTTTTTT,TRBV5-1,TRBD1,TRBJ2-2,16